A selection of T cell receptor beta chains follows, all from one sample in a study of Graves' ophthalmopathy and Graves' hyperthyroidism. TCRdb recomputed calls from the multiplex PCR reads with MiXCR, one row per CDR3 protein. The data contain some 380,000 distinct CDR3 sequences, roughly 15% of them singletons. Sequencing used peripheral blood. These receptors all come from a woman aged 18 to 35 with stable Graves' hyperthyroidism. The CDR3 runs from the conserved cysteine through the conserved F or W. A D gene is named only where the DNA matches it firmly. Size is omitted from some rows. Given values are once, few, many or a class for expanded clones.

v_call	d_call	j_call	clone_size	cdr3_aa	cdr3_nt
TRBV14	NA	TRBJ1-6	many	CASSGPGGLGSPLHF	TGTGCCAGCAGCGGACCTGGGGGGCTGGGTTCACCCCTCCACTTT
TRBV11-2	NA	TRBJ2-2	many	CASSIPGGERTGELFF	TGTGCCAGCAGCATCCCCGGGGGAGAGCGGACCGGGGAGCTGTTTTTT
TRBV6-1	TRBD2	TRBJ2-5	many	CASTELFRGELETQYF	TGTGCCAGCACCGAATTGTTTCGGGGGGAGTTAGAGACCCAGTACTTC
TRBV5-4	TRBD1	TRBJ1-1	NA	CASSLEPGGYGDTEAFF	TGTGCCAGCAGCTTGGAGCCAGGGGGCTACGGCGACACTGAAGCTTTCTTT
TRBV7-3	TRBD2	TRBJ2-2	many	CASGADIAGDTGELFF	TGTGCCAGCGGTGCGGATATAGCGGGGGACACCGGGGAGCTGTTTTTT
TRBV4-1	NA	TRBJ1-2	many	CASSQAQRRYGYTF	TGCGCCAGCAGCCAAGCGCAGCGGCGCTATGGCTACACCTTC
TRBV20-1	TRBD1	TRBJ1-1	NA	CSARAWGQRQAFF	TGCAGTGCTAGAGCCTGGGGACAGAGGCAAGCTTTCTTT
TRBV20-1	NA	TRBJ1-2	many	CSARSDSTNYGYTF	TGCAGTGCTAGATCGGACAGCACTAACTATGGCTACACCTTC
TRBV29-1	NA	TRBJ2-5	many	CTVTERETQYF	TGCACCGTAACGGAGAGAGAGACCCAGTACTTC
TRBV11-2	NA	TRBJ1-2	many	CASSLEGDGYTF	TGTGCCAGCAGCTTAGAGGGGGATGGCTACACCTTC
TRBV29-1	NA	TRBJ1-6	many	CSVGDRNSPLHF	TGCAGCGTTGGAGACCGGAATTCACCCCTCCACTTT
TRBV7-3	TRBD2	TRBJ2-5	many	CASSLTGRLTSGGETQYF	TGTGCCAGCAGCTTAACGGGAAGATTGACTAGCGGGGGAGAGACCCAGTACTTC
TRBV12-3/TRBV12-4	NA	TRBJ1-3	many	CASSLSPVSGNTIYF	TGTGCCAGCAGTTTATCGCCCGTCTCTGGAAACACCATATATTTT
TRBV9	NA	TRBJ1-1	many	CASSQGTNTEAFF	TGTGCCAGCAGCCAAGGGACGAACACTGAAGCTTTCTTT
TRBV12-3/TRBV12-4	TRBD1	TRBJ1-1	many	CASRHQGEYTEAFF	TGTGCCAGCAGGCATCAGGGGGAATACACTGAAGCTTTCTTT
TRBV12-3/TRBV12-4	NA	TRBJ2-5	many	CASSFARLQYF	TGTGCCAGCAGTTTCGCCCGCCTTCAGTACTTC
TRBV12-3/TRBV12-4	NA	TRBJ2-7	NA	CASSFMGAYEQYF	TGTGCCAGCAGTTTCATGGGAGCCTACGAGCAGTACTTC
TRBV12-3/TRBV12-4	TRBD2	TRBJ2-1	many	CASGTSGGADEQFF	TGTGCCAGCGGCACTAGCGGGGGGGCTGATGAGCAGTTCTTC
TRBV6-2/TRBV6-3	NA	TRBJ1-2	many	CASSRQVPNYGYTF	TGTGCCAGCAGTCGACAGGTTCCTAACTATGGCTACACCTTC
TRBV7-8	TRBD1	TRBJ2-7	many	CASSPDRVPYEQYF	TGTGCCAGCAGCCCTGACAGGGTTCCCTACGAGCAGTACTTC
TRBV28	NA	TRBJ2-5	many	CASSHPGRVVETQYF	TGTGCCAGCAGTCACCCGGGCAGGGTGGTAGAGACCCAGTACTTC
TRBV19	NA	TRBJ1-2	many	CASSPLVRNYGYTF	TGTGCCAGTAGCCCCCTGGTGAGGAACTATGGCTACACCTTC
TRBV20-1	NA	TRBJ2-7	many	CSARDQATYEQYF	TGCAGTGCTAGAGATCAAGCAACTTACGAGCAGTACTTC
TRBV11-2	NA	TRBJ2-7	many	CASSFIGYEQYF	TGTGCCAGCAGCTTCATCGGCTACGAGCAGTACTTC
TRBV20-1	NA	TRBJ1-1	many	CSARWDPSTEAFF	TGCAGTGCTAGATGGGACCCGAGCACTGAAGCTTTCTTT
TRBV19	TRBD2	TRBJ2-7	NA	CASRISGGLYEQYF	TGTGCCAGTAGAATTAGCGGGGGCCTCTACGAGCAGTACTTC
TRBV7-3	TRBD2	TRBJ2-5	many	CASSSGGAVETQYF	TGTGCCAGCAGCTCCGGGGGGGCAGTTGAGACCCAGTACTTC
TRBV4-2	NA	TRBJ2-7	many	CASSQAFAGKFDEQYF	TGTGCCAGCAGCCAAGCGTTTGCAGGGAAGTTCGACGAGCAGTACTTC
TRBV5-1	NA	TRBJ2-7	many	CASGPERRTDEQYF	TGCGCCAGCGGCCCTGAACGCAGAACCGACGAGCAGTACTTC
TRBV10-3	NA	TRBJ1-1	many	CAISTGQNTEAFF	TGTGCCATCAGTACAGGACAGAACACTGAAGCTTTCTTT
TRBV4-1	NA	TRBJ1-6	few	CASSQKGHYNSPLHF	TGCGCCAGCAGCCAAAAGGGCCATTATAATTCACCCCTCCACTTT
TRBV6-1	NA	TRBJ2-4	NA	CASSERLDIQYF	TGTGCCAGCAGTGAAAGGTTAGACATTCAGTACTTC
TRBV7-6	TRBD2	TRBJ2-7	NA	CASSLRGLVGAEQYF	TGTGCCAGCAGCTTGAGAGGACTAGTGGGAGCCGAGCAGTACTTC
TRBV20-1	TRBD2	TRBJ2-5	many	CSASGGREVTQYF	TGCAGTGCGAGCGGGGGCCGCGAAGTGACCCAGTACTTC
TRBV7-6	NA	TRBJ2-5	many	CASSLARRSRETQYF	TGTGCCAGCAGCTTAGCGCGCAGGTCCCGAGAGACCCAGTACTTC
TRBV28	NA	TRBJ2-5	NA	CASSPWAQETQYF	TGTGCCAGCAGCCCCTGGGCCCAAGAGACCCAGTACTTC
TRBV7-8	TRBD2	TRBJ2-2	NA	CASSPGLAGYTGELLF	TGTGCCAGCAGCCCGGGACTAGCGGGATACACCGGGGAGCTGCTTTTT
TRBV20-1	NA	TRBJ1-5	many	CSALDADSNQPQHF	TGCAGTGCCTTGGACGCCGATAGCAATCAGCCCCAGCATTTT
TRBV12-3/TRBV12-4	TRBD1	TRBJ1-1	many	CASSFQGVNTEAFF	TGTGCCAGCAGTTTTCAGGGGGTGAACACTGAAGCTTTCTTT
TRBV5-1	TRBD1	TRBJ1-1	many	CASSHRAGGNTEAFF	TGCGCCAGCAGCCACCGGGCAGGGGGGAACACTGAAGCTTTCTTT
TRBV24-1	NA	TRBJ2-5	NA	CATSDLQRGQLGETQYF	TGTGCCACCAGTGATTTGCAACGGGGTCAGCTTGGAGAGACCCAGTACTTC
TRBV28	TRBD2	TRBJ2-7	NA	CASSSAGRSYEQYF	TGTGCCAGCAGCTCAGCGGGGAGATCCTACGAGCAGTACTTC
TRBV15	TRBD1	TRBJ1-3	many	CATSARTGISGNTIYF	TGTGCCACCAGCGCTAGGACAGGGATCTCTGGAAACACCATATATTTT
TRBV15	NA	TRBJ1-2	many	CATSRNREPTYGYTF	TGTGCCACCAGCAGAAACAGGGAACCGACCTATGGCTACACCTTC
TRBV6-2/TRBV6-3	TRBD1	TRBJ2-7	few	CASSYGRDRGYEQYF	TGTGCCAGCAGTTATGGCCGGGACAGGGGCTACGAGCAGTACTTC
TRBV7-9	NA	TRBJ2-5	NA	CASSSDSAGETQYF	TGTGCCAGCAGCTCCGACAGTGCCGGGGAGACCCAGTACTTC
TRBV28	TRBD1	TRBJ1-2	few	CASSHLGTGGGGYTF	TGCGCCAGCAGTCACCTCGGGACAGGGGGCGGTGGCTACACCTTC
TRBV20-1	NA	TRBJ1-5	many	CSASSTGSGSNQPQHF	TGCAGTGCTAGTAGTACAGGGAGTGGTAGCAATCAGCCCCAGCATTTT
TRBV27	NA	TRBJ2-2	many	CASSLSRQANTGELFF	TGTGCCAGCAGTTTATCGCGGCAGGCAAACACCGGGGAGCTGTTTTTT
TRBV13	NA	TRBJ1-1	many	CASSPDAGGTEAFF	TGTGCCAGCAGCCCCGATGCGGGGGGAACTGAAGCTTTCTTT
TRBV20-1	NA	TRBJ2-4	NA	CSAWGRSSQAKNIQYF	TGCAGTGCCTGGGGCAGGTCCTCCCAGGCCAAAAACATTCAGTACTTC
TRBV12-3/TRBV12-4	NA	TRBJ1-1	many	CASSFSNRGTEAFF	TGTGCCAGCAGTTTTTCTAATCGGGGCACTGAAGCTTTCTTT
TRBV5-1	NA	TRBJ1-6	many	CASRILGNSPLHF	TGCGCCAGCAGGATACTGGGGAATTCACCCCTCCACTTT
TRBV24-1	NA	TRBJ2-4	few	CATSDTTEAKNIQYF	TGTGCCACCAGTGACACGACAGAAGCCAAAAACATTCAGTACTTC
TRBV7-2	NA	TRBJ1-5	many	CASSLTGLWSNQPQHF	TGTGCCAGCAGCTTAACGGGCCTCTGGAGCAATCAGCCCCAGCATTTT